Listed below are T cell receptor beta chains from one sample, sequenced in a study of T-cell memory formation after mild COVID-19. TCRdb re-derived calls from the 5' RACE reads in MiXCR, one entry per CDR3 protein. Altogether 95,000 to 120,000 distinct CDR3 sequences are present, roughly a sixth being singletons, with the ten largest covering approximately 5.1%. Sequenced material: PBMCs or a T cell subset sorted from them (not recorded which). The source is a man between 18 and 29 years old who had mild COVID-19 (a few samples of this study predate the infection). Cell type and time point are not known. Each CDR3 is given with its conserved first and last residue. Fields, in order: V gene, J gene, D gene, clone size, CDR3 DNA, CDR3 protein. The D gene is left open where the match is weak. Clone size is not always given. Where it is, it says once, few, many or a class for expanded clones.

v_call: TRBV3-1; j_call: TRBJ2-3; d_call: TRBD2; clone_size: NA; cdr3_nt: TGTGCCAGCCGGACTAGCGGGGGGGATACGCAGTATTTT; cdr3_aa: CASRTSGGDTQYF
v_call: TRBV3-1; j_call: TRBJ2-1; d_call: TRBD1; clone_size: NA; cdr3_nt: TGTGCCAGCAGCCCGCGGGGACAGGGTATCTTAAATGAGCAGTTCTTC; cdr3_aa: CASSPRGQGILNEQFF
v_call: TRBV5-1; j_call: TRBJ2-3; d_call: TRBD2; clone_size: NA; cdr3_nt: TGCGCCAGCAGCTTGCCAGCGGGGAGCACAGATACGCAGTATTTT; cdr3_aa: CASSLPAGSTDTQYF
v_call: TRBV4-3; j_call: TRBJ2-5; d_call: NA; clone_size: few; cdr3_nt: TGCGCCAGCAGCCACGCCGGACAGGGAGGGGAGACCCAGTACTTC; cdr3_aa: CASSHAGQGGETQYF
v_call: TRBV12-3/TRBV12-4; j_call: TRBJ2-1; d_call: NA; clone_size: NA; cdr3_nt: TGTGCCAGCAGTTTTTTGTCGGACAGCCTTTTTGAGCAGTTCTTC; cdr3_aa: CASSFLSDSLFEQFF
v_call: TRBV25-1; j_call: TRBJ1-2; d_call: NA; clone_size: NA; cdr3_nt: TGTGCCAGCAGTGAACTGGGTTCTAACTATGGCTACACCTTC; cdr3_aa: CASSELGSNYGYTF
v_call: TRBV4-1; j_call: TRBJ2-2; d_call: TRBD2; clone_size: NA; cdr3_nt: TGCGCCAGCAGCCAAGATCAACGGGGGGGCCGGACCGGGGAGCTGTTTTTT; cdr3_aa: CASSQDQRGGRTGELFF
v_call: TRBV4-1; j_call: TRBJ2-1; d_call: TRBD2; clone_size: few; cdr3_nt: TGCGCCAGCAGCCAAGATTGGCGGGGGACCCAGCAGTTCTTC; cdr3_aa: CASSQDWRGTQQFF
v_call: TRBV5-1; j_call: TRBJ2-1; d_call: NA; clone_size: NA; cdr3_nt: TGCGCCAGCAGCTTCGGCACCAATGAGCAGTTCTTC; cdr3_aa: CASSFGTNEQFF
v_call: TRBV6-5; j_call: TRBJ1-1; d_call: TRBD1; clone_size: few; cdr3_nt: TGTGCCAGCAGTTACCGTCAGGGGGCATGGGGGGGCACTGAAGCTTTCTTT; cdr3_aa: CASSYRQGAWGGTEAFF
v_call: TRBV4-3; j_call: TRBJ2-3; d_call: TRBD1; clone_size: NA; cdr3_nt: TGCGCCAGCAGTCAAGGGGGACAGGGCACAGATACGCAGTATTTT; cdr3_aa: CASSQGGQGTDTQYF
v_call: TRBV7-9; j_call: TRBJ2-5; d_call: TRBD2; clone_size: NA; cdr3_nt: TGTGCCAGCAGCATGGGACTAGCGAGCTCCCAAGAGACCCAGTACTTC; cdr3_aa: CASSMGLASSQETQYF
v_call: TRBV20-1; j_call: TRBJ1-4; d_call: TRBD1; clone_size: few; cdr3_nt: TGCAGTGCTAGAGATTTTGGACAGGATAATGAAAAACTGTTTTTT; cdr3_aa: CSARDFGQDNEKLFF
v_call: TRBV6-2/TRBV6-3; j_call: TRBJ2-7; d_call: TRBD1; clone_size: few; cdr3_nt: TGTGCCAGCACCGCGAGACAGGGTCTCTACGAGCAGTACTTC; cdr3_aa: CASTARQGLYEQYF
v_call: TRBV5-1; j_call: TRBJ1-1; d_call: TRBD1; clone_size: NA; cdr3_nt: TGCGCCAGCGGCCGGGACAGAGAAACTGAAGCTTTCTTT; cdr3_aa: CASGRDRETEAFF
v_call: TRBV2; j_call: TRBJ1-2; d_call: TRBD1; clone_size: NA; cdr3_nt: TGTGCCAGCAGTGAATTAGGAGTTCCAGGGGGTGGCTACACCTTC; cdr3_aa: CASSELGVPGGGYTF
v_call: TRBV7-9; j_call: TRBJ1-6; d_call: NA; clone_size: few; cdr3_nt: TGTGCCAGCAGCCACCCATCGGCACCCCTCCACTTT; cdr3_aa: CASSHPSAPLHF
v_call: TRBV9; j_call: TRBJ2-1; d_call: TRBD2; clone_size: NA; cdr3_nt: TGTGCCAGCAGCGTTAGGACTAGCGGCAATGAGCAGTTCTTC; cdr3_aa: CASSVRTSGNEQFF
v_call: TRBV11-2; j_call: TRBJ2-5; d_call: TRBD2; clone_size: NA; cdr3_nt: TGTGCCAGCAGCTTAGTACGGCGGGGGGCCTCCGGGGCCCAGTACTTC; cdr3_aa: CASSLVRRGASGAQYF
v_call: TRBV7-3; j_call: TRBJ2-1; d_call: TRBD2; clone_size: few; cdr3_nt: TGTGCCAGCAGCCCCACAGGCGGGGGGGCGGTTTACAATGAGCAGTTCTTC; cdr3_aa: CASSPTGGGAVYNEQFF
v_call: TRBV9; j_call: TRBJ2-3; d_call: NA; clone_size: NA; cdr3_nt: TGTGCCAGCAGCTTCTCGGGCAGACAGGGAGGGGATACGCAGTATTTT; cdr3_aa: CASSFSGRQGGDTQYF
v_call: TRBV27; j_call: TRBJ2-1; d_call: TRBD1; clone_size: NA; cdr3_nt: TGTGCCAGCAGTTTTAAACGGGACAGCTACAATGAGCAGTTCTTC; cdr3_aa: CASSFKRDSYNEQFF
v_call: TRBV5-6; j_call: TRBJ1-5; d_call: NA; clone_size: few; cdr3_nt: TGTGCCAGCAGCTTGGCCGCGGGGGCGAAATCCCTTAGCAATCAGCCCCAGCATTTT; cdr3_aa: CASSLAAGAKSLSNQPQHF
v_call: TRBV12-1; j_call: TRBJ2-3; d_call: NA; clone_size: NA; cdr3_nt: TGTGCCGAGGGGCAGGGGACCACAGATACGCAGTATTTT; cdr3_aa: CAEGQGTTDTQYF
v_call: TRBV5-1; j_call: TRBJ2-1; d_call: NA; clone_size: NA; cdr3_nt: TGCGCCAGCAGCACCCCCTCGAGGGCCGGTAATGAGCAGTTCTTC; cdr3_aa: CASSTPSRAGNEQFF
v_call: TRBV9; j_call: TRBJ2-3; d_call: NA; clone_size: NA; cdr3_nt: TGTGCCAGCAGCGTCACAGGCACAGATACGCAGTATTTT; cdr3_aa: CASSVTGTDTQYF
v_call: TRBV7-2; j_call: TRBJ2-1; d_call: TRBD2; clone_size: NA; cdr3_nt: TGTGCCAGCAGGCCCGGCGGGGGGCCATACAATGAGCAGTTCTTC; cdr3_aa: CASRPGGGPYNEQFF
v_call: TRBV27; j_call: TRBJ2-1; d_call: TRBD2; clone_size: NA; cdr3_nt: TGCACCAGCAGTCCAAGGACTAGCGGCGACAATGAGCAGTTCTTC; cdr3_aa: CTSSPRTSGDNEQFF
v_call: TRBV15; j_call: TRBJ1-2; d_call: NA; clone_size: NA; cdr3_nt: TGTGCCACCAGCGGGGGAGTGGATTATGGCTACACCTTC; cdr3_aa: CATSGGVDYGYTF
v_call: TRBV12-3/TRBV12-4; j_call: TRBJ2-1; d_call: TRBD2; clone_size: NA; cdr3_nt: TGTGCCAGCAGTTTATTTGCTAGCGGGGGGTACAATGAGCAGTTCTTC; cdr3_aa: CASSLFASGGYNEQFF
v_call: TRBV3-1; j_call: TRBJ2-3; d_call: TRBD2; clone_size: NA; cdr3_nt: TGTGCCAGCAGCTCCCTGCCGGGAAGTAGCGGGGTAACAGATACGCAGTATTTT; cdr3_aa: CASSSLPGSSGVTDTQYF
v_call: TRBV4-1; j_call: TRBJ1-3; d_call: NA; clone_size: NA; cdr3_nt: TGCGCCAGCAGCCAAGATGCCGCAAAGTACACCATATATTTT; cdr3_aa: CASSQDAAKYTIYF
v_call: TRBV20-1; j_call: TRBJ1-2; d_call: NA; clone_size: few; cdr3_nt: TGCAGTGCTGGCGACAAATTCTATGGCTACACCTTC; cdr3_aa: CSAGDKFYGYTF
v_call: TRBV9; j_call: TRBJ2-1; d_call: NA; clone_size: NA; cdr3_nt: TGTGCCAGCAGCGTATCCATGAGTGGGCTGAGTGAGCAGTTCTTC; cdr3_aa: CASSVSMSGLSEQFF
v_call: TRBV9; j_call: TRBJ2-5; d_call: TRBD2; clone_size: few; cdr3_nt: TGTGCCAGCAGCGTAGTAGCGGGGGTACGAGAGACCCAGTACTTC; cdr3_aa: CASSVVAGVRETQYF
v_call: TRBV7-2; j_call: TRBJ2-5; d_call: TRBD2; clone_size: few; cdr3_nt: TGTGCCAGCAGACGATCTAGCGGGGAAGAGACCCAGTACTTC; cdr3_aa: CASRRSSGEETQYF
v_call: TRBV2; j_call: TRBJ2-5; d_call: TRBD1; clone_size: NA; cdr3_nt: TGTGCCAGGGCAGGGGGTCCCCAAGAGACCCAGTACTTC; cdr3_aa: CARAGGPQETQYF
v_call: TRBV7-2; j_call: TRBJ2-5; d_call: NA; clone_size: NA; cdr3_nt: TGTGCCAGCAGCTTGCTGGGGGGCACCCAGTACTTC; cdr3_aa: CASSLLGGTQYF
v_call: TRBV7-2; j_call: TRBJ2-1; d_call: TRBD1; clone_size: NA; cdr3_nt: TGTGCCAGCAGCTCCCAGGGGGCCTCCTACAATGAGCAGTTCTTC; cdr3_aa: CASSSQGASYNEQFF
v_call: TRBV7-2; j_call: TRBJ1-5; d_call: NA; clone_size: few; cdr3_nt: TGTGCCAGCAGCTCCAGCAGGGGTGGCAATCAGCCCCAGCATTTT; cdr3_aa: CASSSSRGGNQPQHF
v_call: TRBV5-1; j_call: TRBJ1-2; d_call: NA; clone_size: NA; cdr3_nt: TGCGCCAGCAGCATAAGCGGTCAGGGAGGCTATGGCTACACCTTC; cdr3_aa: CASSISGQGGYGYTF
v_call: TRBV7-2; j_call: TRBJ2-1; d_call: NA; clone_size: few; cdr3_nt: TGTGCCAGCAGCTTAGGGAACTACAATGAGCAGTTCTTC; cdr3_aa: CASSLGNYNEQFF
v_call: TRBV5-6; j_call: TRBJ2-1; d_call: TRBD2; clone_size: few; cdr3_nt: TGTGCCAGCAGCTTGAGGAGACTAGCGGGGGGGCGGTCCTACAATGAGCAGTTCTTC; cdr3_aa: CASSLRRLAGGRSYNEQFF
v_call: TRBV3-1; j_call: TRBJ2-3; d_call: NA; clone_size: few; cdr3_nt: TGTGCCAGCAGCCAGCGGGGTTCAGATACGCAGTATTTT; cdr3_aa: CASSQRGSDTQYF
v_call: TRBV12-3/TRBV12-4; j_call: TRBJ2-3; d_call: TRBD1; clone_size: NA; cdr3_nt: TGTGCCAGCAGTTTATGGGGTGCAGGGGGCGCAGATACGCAGTATTTT; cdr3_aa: CASSLWGAGGADTQYF
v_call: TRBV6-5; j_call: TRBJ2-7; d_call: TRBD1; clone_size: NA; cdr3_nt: TGTGCCAGCAGTTACTCCCGGACAGGGGGTGTGCAGTACTTC; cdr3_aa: CASSYSRTGGVQYF
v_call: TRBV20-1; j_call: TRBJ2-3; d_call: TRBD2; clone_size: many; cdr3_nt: TGCAGTGCTGCCCAGGGACTAGCGGGGGGAGGGACGCAGTATTTT; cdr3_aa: CSAAQGLAGGGTQYF
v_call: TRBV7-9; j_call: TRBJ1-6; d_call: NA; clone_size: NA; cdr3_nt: TGTGCCAGCAGCTTAGAGACAGCGACGAGTTCACCCCTCCACTTT; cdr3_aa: CASSLETATSSPLHF